This TCR beta chain was captured in a study of shared clonotypes between healthy human individuals. V was pared by 0 bases and J by 5 bases, with 13 bases between. In germline, CDR1 is SGHTA, CDR2 FQGNSA. This CDR3 region has 15 residues. How the authors handled the data: With immunoSEQ giving junction-only sequences and no quality scores, filtering differed. Measured with immunoSEQ multiplex PCR; TCRdb has only the in-frame clones, and not every one. The V and J calls and clone size come from that table; D and trimming were worked out from the DNA. Counted here are more than 2 million clones, 85% to 95% occurring once; the ten biggest clones make up 0.1% to 0.15%. About this clone: Its specificity is unknown.

Study-wide points: Collection of samples was limited to blood; tissue repertoires likely differ.

The healthy adult donors were HIV-negative and reported no recent acute infections or vaccinations. The sample taken for sequencing was naive CD4+ T cells sorted from blood. Documented subset: CD45RA+ positively selected. The source is a man younger than 35 in good health. The chain uses TRBV7-2 and TRBJ2-5; no clear D gene. The CDR3: CASSLAGPARETQYF. The CDR3, as DNA: TGTGCCAGCAGCTTAGCTGGACCAGCTAGGGAGACCCAGTACTTC. The variable domain in full, with the rest retrieved from reference TRBV7-2 and TRBJ2-5, is GAGVSQSPSNKVTEKGKDVELRCDPISGHTALYWYRQSLGQGLEFLIYFQGNSAPDKSGLPSDRFSAERTGGSVSTLTIQRTQQEDSAVYLCASSLAGPARETQYFGPGTRLLVL.